This T cell receptor (beta chain) was profiled in a study of OX40 agonist ivuxolimab in advanced cancers. For the study at large: The patients' treatment was ivuxolimab, an agonistic anti-OX40 (CD134) antibody. Intravenous ivuxolimab at 0.01 to 10 mg/kg was given to patients every 2 weeks. Earlier anti-PD-1, anti-PD-L1 or anti-CTLA-4 therapy was permitted; roughly 40% had received some. Study-level findings and limits: Individuals who were partial responders at 0.1-3.0 mg/kg had clonal expansion that ranked among the lowest.

Concerning this clone itself: Its target is unknown.

Method: immunoSEQ multiplex PCR; TCRdb's copy keeps in-frame clones and lacks some. The sample comprises around 100,000 clones, 80% to 95% of which are singletons, and about 0.49% rests with the top ten. The sequences come from CD4+ or CD8+ T cells sorted from blood, collected in a trial of the OX40 agonist ivuxolimab. This TCR was sampled from an adult with an advanced solid tumor such as melanoma, head and neck, liver or kidney cancer.

The CDR3 is CASSQERTNTEAFF. In DNA, the CDR3 is TGTGCCAGCAGCCAAGAACGAACTAACACTGAAGCTTTCTTT. J is TRBJ1-1 and V is TRBV4-2; D unclear. Between the trimmed V and J ends, which lost 0 bases and 2 bases, there was a span of 7 bases. The CDR3 loop spans 14 amino acids. Per the germline V gene, CDR1 is LGHNA and CDR2 is YNFKEQ.